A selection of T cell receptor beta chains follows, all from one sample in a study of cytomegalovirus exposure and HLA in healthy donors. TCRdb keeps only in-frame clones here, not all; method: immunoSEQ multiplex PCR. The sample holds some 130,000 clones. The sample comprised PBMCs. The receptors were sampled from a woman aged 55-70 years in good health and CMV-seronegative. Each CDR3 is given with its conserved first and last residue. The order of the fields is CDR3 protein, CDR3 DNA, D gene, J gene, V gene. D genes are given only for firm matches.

cdr3_aa: CASSLEGQGSGANVLTF
cdr3_nt: TGTGCCAGCAGCTTAGAGGGACAGGGGTCTGGGGCCAACGTCCTGACTTTC
d_call: TRBD1
j_call: TRBJ2-6
v_call: TRBV7-3

cdr3_aa: CASSYSDRPLYGYTF
cdr3_nt: TGTGCCAGCAGTTACTCGGACAGACCGCTCTATGGCTACACCTTC
d_call: .
j_call: TRBJ1-2
v_call: TRBV6-5

cdr3_aa: CASAKGQGYSMEQYF
cdr3_nt: TGTGCCAGCGCCAAGGGACAGGGGTATTCTATGGAGCAGTACTTC
d_call: TRBD1
j_call: TRBJ2-7
v_call: TRBV5-6

cdr3_aa: CSVRTASNQPQHF
cdr3_nt: TGCAGCGTTCGGACAGCAAGCAATCAGCCCCAGCATTTT
d_call: .
j_call: TRBJ1-5
v_call: TRBV29-1

cdr3_aa: CASSFRGSEAFF
cdr3_nt: TGTGCCAGCAGTTTCCGGGGGTCTGAAGCTTTCTTT
d_call: .
j_call: TRBJ1-1
v_call: TRBV27

cdr3_aa: CASSEVEGAGNQPQHF
cdr3_nt: TGTGCCAGCAGTGAAGTGGAGGGGGCCGGAAATCAGCCCCAGCATTTT
d_call: TRBD1
j_call: TRBJ1-5
v_call: TRBV6-1

cdr3_aa: CASSLLAGGPGQYF
cdr3_nt: TGTGCCAGCAGCTTATTAGCGGGAGGGCCGGGGCAGTACTTC
d_call: TRBD2
j_call: TRBJ2-7
v_call: TRBV7-6

cdr3_aa: CASRLDSYNSPLHF
cdr3_nt: TGTGCCAGCAGGTTGGACAGTTATAATTCACCCCTCCACTTT
d_call: .
j_call: TRBJ1-6
v_call: TRBV6-1

cdr3_aa: CASSLGRYTADSNQPQHF
cdr3_nt: TGTGCCAGCAGCTTAGGCCGCTATACAGCTGATAGCAATCAGCCCCAGCATTTT
d_call: .
j_call: TRBJ1-5
v_call: TRBV13

cdr3_aa: CASSRGQGTTNEKLFF
cdr3_nt: TGTGCCAGCAGCCGTGGACAGGGAACAACTAATGAAAAACTGTTTTTT
d_call: TRBD1
j_call: TRBJ1-4
v_call: TRBV4-2

cdr3_aa: CASSESGLSGNYGYTF
cdr3_nt: TGTGCCAGCAGTGAATCAGGGTTATCGGGTAACTATGGCTACACCTTC
d_call: .
j_call: TRBJ1-2
v_call: TRBV6-1

cdr3_aa: CASASGGIQETQYF
cdr3_nt: TGTGCCAGCGCGTCTGGAGGAATCCAAGAGACCCAGTACTTC
d_call: .
j_call: TRBJ2-5
v_call: TRBV18

cdr3_aa: CASSGGGPAASGNTIYF
cdr3_nt: TGTGCCAGCAGCGGGGGGGGCCCTGCGGCCTCTGGAAACACCATATATTTT
d_call: .
j_call: TRBJ1-3
v_call: TRBV5-4

cdr3_aa: CASSPKFPNGGGFYEQYF
cdr3_nt: TGTGCCAGCAGCCCCAAATTCCCTAACGGCGGGGGTTTCTACGAGCAGTACTTC
d_call: TRBD2
j_call: TRBJ2-7
v_call: TRBV7-3

cdr3_aa: CASSRQENTEAFF
cdr3_nt: TGTGCCAGCAGCCGACAGGAGAACACTGAAGCTTTCTTT
d_call: .
j_call: TRBJ1-1
v_call: TRBV14

cdr3_aa: CASSPGTGQGFGSPLHF
cdr3_nt: TGTGCCAGCTCACCAGGTACAGGACAGGGTTTTGGTTCACCCCTCCACTTT
d_call: TRBD1
j_call: TRBJ1-6
v_call: TRBV18

cdr3_aa: CASSLNADEKLFF
cdr3_nt: TGTGCCAGCAGCTTAAACGCGGATGAAAAACTGTTTTTT
d_call: .
j_call: TRBJ1-4
v_call: TRBV7-3

cdr3_aa: CASSHRLGQGAFGTNEKLFF
cdr3_nt: TGTGCCAGCAGCCATCGCCTCGGACAGGGGGCATTTGGAACTAATGAAAAACTGTTTTTT
d_call: TRBD1
j_call: TRBJ1-4
v_call: TRBV5-8

cdr3_aa: CASRRGGGSYNEQFF
cdr3_nt: TGTGCCAGTCGTCGGGGCGGGGGGTCCTACAATGAGCAGTTCTTC
d_call: TRBD2
j_call: TRBJ2-1
v_call: TRBV28

cdr3_aa: CASSTSFRDSYYEQYF
cdr3_nt: TGTGCCAGTAGTACCTCGTTCCGGGACAGTTATTACGAGCAGTACTTC
d_call: TRBD1
j_call: TRBJ2-7
v_call: TRBV19

cdr3_aa: CASSQEIELDTQYF
cdr3_nt: TGTGCCAGCAGCCAAGAAATAGAATTAGATACGCAGTATTTT
d_call: .
j_call: TRBJ2-3
v_call: TRBV4-2

cdr3_aa: CASSYRGNNSPLHF
cdr3_nt: TGTGCCAGCAGTTACAGGGGAAATAATTCACCCCTCCACTTT
d_call: TRBD1
j_call: TRBJ1-6
v_call: TRBV11-1

cdr3_aa: CASSPGTSGGWETQYF
cdr3_nt: TGTGCCAGTAGTCCCGGGACTAGCGGGGGGTGGGAGACCCAGTACTTC
d_call: TRBD2
j_call: TRBJ2-5
v_call: TRBV19

cdr3_aa: CASSPQAGVLVGTEAFF
cdr3_nt: TGTGCCAGCAGCCCGCAGGCAGGGGTTTTGGTTGGCACTGAAGCTTTCTTT
d_call: .
j_call: TRBJ1-1
v_call: TRBV5-6

cdr3_aa: CASSLDRATYEQYF
cdr3_nt: TGTGCCAGCAGCCTGGACAGGGCAACCTACGAGCAGTACTTC
d_call: TRBD1
j_call: TRBJ2-7
v_call: TRBV6-1

cdr3_aa: CAISELGTGPTGELFF
cdr3_nt: TGTGCCATCAGTGAGCTTGGAACAGGGCCTACCGGGGAGCTGTTTTTT
d_call: .
j_call: TRBJ2-2
v_call: TRBV10-3

cdr3_aa: CSARIRGEAFF
cdr3_nt: TGCAGTGCTAGGATTAGGGGGGAAGCTTTCTTT
d_call: .
j_call: TRBJ1-1
v_call: TRBV20-1

cdr3_aa: CASSPGQYYGYTF
cdr3_nt: TGTGCCAGTAGCCCTGGGCAGTACTATGGCTACACCTTC
d_call: .
j_call: TRBJ1-2
v_call: TRBV19

cdr3_aa: CASRASSYNEQFF
cdr3_nt: TGTGCCAGCAGAGCTAGCTCCTACAATGAGCAGTTCTTC
d_call: .
j_call: TRBJ2-1
v_call: TRBV6-5

cdr3_aa: CASKQTGQGYTF
cdr3_nt: TGTGCCAGCAAGCAGACAGGGCAGGGCTACACCTTC
d_call: TRBD1
j_call: TRBJ1-2
v_call: TRBV6-5

cdr3_aa: CAWSGSAYEQYF
cdr3_nt: TGTGCCTGGAGTGGTTCTGCCTACGAGCAGTACTTC
d_call: .
j_call: TRBJ2-7
v_call: TRBV30

cdr3_aa: CATSRGGGAGETQYF
cdr3_nt: TGTGCCACCAGCAGGGGTGGTGGGGCCGGAGAGACCCAGTACTTC
d_call: .
j_call: TRBJ2-5
v_call: TRBV15

cdr3_aa: CASSHAGTSGSRAPREQYF
cdr3_nt: TGTGCCAGCAGCCACGCCGGGACTAGCGGGAGTAGGGCCCCGCGGGAGCAGTACTTC
d_call: TRBD2
j_call: TRBJ2-7
v_call: TRBV4-2